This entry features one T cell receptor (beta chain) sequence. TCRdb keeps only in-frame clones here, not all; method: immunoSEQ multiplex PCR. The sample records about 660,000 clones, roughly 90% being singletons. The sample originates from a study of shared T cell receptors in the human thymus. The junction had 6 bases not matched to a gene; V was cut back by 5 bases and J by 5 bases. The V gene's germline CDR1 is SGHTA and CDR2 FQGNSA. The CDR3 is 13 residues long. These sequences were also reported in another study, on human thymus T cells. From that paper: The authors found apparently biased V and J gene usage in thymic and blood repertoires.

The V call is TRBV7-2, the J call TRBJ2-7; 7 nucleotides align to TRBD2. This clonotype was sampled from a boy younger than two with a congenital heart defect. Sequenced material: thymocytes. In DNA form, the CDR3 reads TGTGCCAGCAGCCCCGGGACTAACCACGAGCAGTACTTC. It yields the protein CASSPGTNHEQYF.